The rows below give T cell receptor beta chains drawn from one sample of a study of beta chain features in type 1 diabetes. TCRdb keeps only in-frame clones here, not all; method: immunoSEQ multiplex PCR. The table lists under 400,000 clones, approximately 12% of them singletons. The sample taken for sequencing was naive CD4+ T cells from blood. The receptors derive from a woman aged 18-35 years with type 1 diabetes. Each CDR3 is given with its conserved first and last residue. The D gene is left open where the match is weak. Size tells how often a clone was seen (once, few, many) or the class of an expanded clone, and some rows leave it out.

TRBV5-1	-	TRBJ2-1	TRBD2	TGCGCCAGCAAGCAGTCTCAGGGCGGGGGGCGGTGGCAGTTCTTC	CASKQSQGGGRWQFF
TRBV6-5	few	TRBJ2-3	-	TGTGCCAGCCGGTGGGATACGCAGTATTTT	CASRWDTQYF
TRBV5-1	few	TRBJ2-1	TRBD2	TGCGCCAGCAGCTCTGGAGCGGGACACAATGAGCAGTTCTTC	CASSSGAGHNEQFF
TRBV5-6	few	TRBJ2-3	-	TGTGCCAGCAGCTTGACTCCCACAGATACGCAGTATTTT	CASSLTPTDTQYF
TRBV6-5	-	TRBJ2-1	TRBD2	TGTGCCAGCAGTTACGTTCTAGCGGGAGGGGACAATGAGCAGTTCTTC	CASSYVLAGGDNEQFF
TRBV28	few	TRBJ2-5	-	TGTGCCAGCATCCCGAACGGGGGTGGGGAGACCCAGTACTTC	CASIPNGGGETQYF
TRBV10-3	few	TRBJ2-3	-	TGTGCCATCAGCCAGGGGACAGATACGCAGTATTTT	CAISQGTDTQYF
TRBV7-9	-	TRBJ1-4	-	TGTGCCAGCACCCTAGATTCCATGGATGAAAAACTGTTTTTT	CASTLDSMDEKLFF
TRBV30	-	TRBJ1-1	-	TGTGCCTGGAAGGGGGTTTGGGCGGAAGCTTTCTTT	CAWKGVWAEAFF
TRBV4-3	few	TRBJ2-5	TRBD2	TGCGCCAGCAGCCAACTCGGACTAGCGGGGCCAGAGACCCAGTACTTC	CASSQLGLAGPETQYF
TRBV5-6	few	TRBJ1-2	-	TGTGCCAGCAGCTTGGGACAGGTAGCCCTTATCTATGGCTACACCTTC	CASSLGQVALIYGYTF
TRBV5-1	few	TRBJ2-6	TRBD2	TGCGCCAGCAGCTTGGGGCCGGGAGGTGGTGGGGCCAACGTCCTGACTTTC	CASSLGPGGGGANVLTF
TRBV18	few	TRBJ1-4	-	TGTGCCAGCTCCCAGGACAGAGCAACTAATGAAAAACTGTTTTTT	CASSQDRATNEKLFF
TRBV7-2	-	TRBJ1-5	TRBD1	TGTGCCAGCAGCTTTGACAGGGTGGGTCAGCCCCAGCATTTT	CASSFDRVGQPQHF
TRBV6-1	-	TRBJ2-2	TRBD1	TGTGCCAGCAGTGTGGGACAGGGGGCGTCCACCGGGGAGCTGTTTTTT	CASSVGQGASTGELFF
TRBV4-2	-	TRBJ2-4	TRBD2	TGTGCCAGCAGCCAAGGGGGGAGGGTGGTAAACATTCAGTACTTC	CASSQGGRVVNIQYF
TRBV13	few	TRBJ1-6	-	TGTGCCAGCAGCTGGGGCGGGGGTGAGGGACCCCTCCACTTT	CASSWGGGEGPLHF